This T cell receptor beta chain stems from a study of blood T cell repertoires in COVID-19 (dated by TCRdb to about 2020). As for the study more broadly: Samples from collaborators originated in the United States, Italy and Spain and spanned both the acute and convalescent phases of COVID-19. The dataset comprised deeply sampled blood TCRbeta repertoires from subjects exposed to, actively infected with, or recovered from COVID-19. Samples were obtained from the ongoing ImmuneRACE study (first 160 participants) and from some 1,300 subjects provided by 6 global collaborators. Nearly every sample came with metadata listing a de-identified subject ID, COVID-19 status, age in years and sex. HLA class I and class II types, where available, came from metadata supplied by the sample provider rather than from assay-based typing. A freely available public database, intended as a resource for researchers studying the immune response to SARS-CoV-2, is where the repertoires were released. The material from the prospective study consisted of cDNA or gDNA derived from T cells, B-cell-depleted T cells, or PBMCs. What the work shows at the level of the full study, not this receptor alone: The quantity of clinical and demographic metadata differed by source and by participant and was supplied without curation.

TCRbeta CDR3 regions were amplified from genomic DNA by means of the immunoSEQ Assay, a bias-controlled multiplex PCR. Per the source publication's procedure: The number of nucleated cells in each sample was estimated from the amplification of reference gene primers within the assay. To quantify the absolute abundance of each unique TCRbeta CDR3 rearrangement, sequence reads were collapsed and filtered. For each sample, productive Simpson clonality was calculated as the square root of Simpson's diversity index across productive rearrangements. TCRdb holds this immuneACCESS table with in-frame rearrangements only. Some clones are missing; in checked studies, unresolved V genes explain under half, and the rest has no known cause. V, J and clone size reflect that table, while D and trimming were determined from the DNA. The sample yields some 45,000 clones; approximately 80% were counted once. The ten largest clones capture 11% to 15% of the sample.

Whole blood was collected in K2EDTA tubes by collaborating institutions according to the institutions' own protocols. For TCRbeta analysis, collaborator samples were shipped as frozen whole blood, as isolated PBMCs, or as DNA extracted from either sample type. Comments on this clone: Which antigen it targets is not known. No qualities accompany the bases; no much larger clone lies one base away.

From its cysteine to its phenylalanine, the CDR3 spans 14 amino acids. Only the CDR3 DNA is retained, 42 bases long and in frame from the first base. CDR1 and CDR2 (SEHNR, FQNEAQ) derive from the germline V gene (reference sequence). Trimmed from V: 2 bases; trimmed from J: 3 bases; junction bases lacking a gene match: 3. The TCR comes from a human donor in a cohort sampled during active COVID-19. The source material was peripheral blood. The chain links TRBV7-9 with TRBJ2-7; the junction holds 8 bases that match TRBD2. The nucleotides are TGTGCCAGCAGCTTAAGCGGGAGTGGCTACGAGCAGTACTTC. This translates into CASSLSGSGYEQYF.